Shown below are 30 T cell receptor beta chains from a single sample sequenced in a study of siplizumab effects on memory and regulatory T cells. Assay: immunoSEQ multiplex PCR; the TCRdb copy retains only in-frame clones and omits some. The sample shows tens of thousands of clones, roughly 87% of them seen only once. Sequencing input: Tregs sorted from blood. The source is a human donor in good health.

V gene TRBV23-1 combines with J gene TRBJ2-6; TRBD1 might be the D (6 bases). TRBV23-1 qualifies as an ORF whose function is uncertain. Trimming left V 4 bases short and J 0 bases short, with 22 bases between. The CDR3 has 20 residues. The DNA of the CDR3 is TGCGCCAGCAGTCTTCTCAGACAGGAGCCAATCTTCTCTGGGGCCAACGTCCTGACTTTC. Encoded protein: CASSLLRQEPIFSGANVLTF.

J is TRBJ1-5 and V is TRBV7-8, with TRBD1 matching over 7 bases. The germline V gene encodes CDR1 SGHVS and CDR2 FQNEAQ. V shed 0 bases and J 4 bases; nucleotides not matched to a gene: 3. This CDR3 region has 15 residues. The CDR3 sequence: CASSLAPGGNQPQHF. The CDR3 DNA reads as TGTGCCAGCAGCTTAGCGCCAGGGGGGAATCAGCCCCAGCATTTT.

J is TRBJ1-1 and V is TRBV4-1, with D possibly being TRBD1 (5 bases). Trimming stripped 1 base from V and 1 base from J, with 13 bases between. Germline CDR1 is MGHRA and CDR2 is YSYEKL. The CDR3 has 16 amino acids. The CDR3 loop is CASSQAVTVPNTEAFF. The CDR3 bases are TGCGCCAGCAGCCAAGCCGTGACAGTGCCGAACACTGAAGCTTTCTTT.

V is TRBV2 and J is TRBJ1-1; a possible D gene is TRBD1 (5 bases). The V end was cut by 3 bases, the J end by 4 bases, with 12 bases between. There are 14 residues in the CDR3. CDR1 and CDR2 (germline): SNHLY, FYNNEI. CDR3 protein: CASSEEGRGTEAFF. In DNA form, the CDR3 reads TGTGCCAGCAGTGAGGAGGGGAGGGGCACTGAAGCTTTCTTT. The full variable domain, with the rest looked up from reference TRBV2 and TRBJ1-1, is EPEVTQTPSHQVTQMGQEVILRCVPISNHLYFYWYRQILGQKVEFLVSFYNNEISEKSEIFDDQFSVERPDGSNFTLKIRSTKLEDSAMYFCASSEEGRGTEAFFGQGTRLTVV.

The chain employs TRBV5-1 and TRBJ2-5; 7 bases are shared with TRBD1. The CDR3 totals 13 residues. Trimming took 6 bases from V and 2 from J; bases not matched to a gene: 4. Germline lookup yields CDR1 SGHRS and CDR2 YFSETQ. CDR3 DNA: TGCGCCAGCAAAACCAGGGGGCAAGAGACCCAGTACTTC. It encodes CASKTRGQETQYF.

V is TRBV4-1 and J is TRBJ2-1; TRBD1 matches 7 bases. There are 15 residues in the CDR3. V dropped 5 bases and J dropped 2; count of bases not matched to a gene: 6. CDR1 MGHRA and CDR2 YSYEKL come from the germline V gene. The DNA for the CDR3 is TGCGCCAGCAGCTTTCCGACAGGGCCCTACAATGAGCAGTTCTTC. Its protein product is CASSFPTGPYNEQFF.

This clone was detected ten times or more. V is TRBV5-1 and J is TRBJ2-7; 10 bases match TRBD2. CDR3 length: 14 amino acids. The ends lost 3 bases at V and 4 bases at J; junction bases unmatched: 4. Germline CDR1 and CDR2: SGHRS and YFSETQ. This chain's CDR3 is CASSSSGGAYEQYF. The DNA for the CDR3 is TGCGCCAGCAGCTCCAGCGGGGGGGCTTACGAGCAGTACTTC.

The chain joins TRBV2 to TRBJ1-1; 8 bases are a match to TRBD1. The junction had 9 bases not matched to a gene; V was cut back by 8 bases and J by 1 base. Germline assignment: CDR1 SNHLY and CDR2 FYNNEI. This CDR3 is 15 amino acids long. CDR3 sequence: CASPMQGARNTEAFF. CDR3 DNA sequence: TGTGCCAGCCCTATGCAGGGGGCCCGGAACACTGAAGCTTTCTTT.

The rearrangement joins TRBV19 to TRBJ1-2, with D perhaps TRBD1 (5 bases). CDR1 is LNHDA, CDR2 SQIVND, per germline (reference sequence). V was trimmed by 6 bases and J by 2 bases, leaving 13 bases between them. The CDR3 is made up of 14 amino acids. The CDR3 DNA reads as TGTGCCAGTAGGATGCAGGGTGACAACTATGGCTACACCTTC. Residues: CASRMQGDNYGYTF.

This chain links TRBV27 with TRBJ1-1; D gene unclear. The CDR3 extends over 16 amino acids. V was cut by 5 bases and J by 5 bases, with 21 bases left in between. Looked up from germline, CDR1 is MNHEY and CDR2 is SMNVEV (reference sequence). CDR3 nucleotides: TGTGCCAGCAGTCCCCTGGGGTGGGGAGCCGGGACTGAAGCTTTCTTT. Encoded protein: CASSPLGWGAGTEAFF.

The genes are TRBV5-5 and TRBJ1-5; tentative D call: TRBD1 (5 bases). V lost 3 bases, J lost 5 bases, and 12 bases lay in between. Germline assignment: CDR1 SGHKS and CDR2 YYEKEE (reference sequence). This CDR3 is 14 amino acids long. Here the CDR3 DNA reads TGTGCCAGCAGCTCTCTGCCGGGGGATCAGCCCCAGCATTTT. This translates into CASSSLPGDQPQHF. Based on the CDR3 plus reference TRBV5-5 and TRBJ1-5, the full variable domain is DAGVTQSPTHLIKTRGQQVTLRCSPISGHKSVSWYQQVLGQGPQFIFQYYEKEERGRGNFPDRFSARQFPNYSSELNVNALLLGDSALYLCASSSLPGDQPQHFGDGTRLSIL.

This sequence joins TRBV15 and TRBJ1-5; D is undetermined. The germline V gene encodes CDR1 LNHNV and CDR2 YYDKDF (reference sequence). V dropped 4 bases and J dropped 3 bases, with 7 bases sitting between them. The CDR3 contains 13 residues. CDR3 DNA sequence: TGTGCCACCAGCAAAGGAAACAATCAGCCCCAGCATTTT. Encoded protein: CATSKGNNQPQHF.

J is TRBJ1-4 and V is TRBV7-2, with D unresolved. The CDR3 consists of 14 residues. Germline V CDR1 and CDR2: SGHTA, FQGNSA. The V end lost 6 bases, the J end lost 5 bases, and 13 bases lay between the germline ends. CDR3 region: CASRLGRLNEKLFF. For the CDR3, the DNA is TGTGCCAGCAGGCTTGGACGGTTAAATGAAAAACTGTTTTTT.

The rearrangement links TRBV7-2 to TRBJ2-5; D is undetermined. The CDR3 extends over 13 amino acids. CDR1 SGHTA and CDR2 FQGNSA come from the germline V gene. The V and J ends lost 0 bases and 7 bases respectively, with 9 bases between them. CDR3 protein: CASSLAGGGTQYF. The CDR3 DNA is TGTGCCAGCAGCTTAGCTGGTGGCGGGACCCAGTACTTC.

Here the CDR3 reads CASSSNTGAGNTIYF. As DNA, the CDR3 is TGTGCCAGCAGCTCCAACACAGGGGCGGGAAACACCATATATTTT. V and J are TRBV7-8 and TRBJ1-3; 7 positions match TRBD1. J was trimmed by 4 bases and V by 4 bases; bases with no gene match: 7. Per germline, CDR1 SGHVS and CDR2 FQNEAQ. This CDR3 has 15 amino acids. The variable domain in full, completed from reference TRBV7-8 and TRBJ1-3, reads GAGVSQSPRYKVAKRGQDVALRCDPISGHVSLFWYQQALGQGPEFLTYFQNEAQLDKSGLPSDRFFAERPEGSVSTLKIQRTQQEDSAVYLCASSSNTGAGNTIYFGEGSWLTVV.

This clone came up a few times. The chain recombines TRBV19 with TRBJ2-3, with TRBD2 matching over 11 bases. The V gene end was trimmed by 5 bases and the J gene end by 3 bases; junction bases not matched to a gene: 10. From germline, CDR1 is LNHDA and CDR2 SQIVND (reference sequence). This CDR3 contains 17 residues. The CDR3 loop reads CASSLGTSGSNTDTQYF. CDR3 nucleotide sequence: TGTGCCAGTAGTCTCGGGACTAGCGGATCTAATACAGATACGCAGTATTTT.

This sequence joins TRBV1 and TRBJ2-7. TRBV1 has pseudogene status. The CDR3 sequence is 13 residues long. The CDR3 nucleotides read TGCACCAGCACTCGACGGTGGTCCTACGAGCAGTACTTC. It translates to CTSTRRWSYEQYF.

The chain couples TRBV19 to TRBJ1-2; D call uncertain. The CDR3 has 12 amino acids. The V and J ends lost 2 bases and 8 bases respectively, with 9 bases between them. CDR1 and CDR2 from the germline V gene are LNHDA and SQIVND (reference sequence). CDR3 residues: CASSIPFGGYTF. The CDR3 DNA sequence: TGTGCCAGTAGTATACCTTTCGGGGGCTACACCTTC.

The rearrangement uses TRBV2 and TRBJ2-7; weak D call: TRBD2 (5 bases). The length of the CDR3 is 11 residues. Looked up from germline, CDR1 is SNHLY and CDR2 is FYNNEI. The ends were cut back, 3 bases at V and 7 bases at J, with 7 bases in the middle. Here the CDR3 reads CASSDEGEQYF. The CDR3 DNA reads TGTGCCAGCAGTGATGAGGGAGAGCAGTACTTC.

CDR3 in amino acids: CASSPRGSNEQYF. As DNA, the CDR3 is TGTGCCAGCTCACCACGGGGCTCAAACGAGCAGTACTTC. The gene calls are TRBV18 and TRBJ2-7, with a weak D call TRBD1 (5 bases). V gave up 1 base and J gave up 5 bases, with 9 bases separating them. Germline lookup yields CDR1 KGHSH and CDR2 LQKENI. The CDR3 is 13 residues long.

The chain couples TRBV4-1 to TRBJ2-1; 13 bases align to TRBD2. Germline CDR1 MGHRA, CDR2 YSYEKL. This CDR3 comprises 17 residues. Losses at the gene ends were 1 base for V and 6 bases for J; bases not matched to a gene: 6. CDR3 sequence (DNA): TGCGCCAGCAGCCAAGGATCCGGACTAGCGGGGGCCAATGAGCAGTTCTTC. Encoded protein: CASSQGSGLAGANEQFF.

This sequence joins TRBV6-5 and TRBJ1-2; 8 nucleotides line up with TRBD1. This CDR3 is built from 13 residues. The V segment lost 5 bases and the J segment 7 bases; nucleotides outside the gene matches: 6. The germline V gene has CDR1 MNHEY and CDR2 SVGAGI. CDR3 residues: CASSQQGGFGYTF. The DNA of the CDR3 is TGTGCCAGCAGTCAACAGGGGGGATTTGGCTACACCTTC.

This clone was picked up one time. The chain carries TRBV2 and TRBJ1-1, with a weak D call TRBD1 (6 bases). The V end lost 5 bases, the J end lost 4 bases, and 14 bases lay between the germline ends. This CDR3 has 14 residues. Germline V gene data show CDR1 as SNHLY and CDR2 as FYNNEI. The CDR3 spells CASSRRGGGTEAFF. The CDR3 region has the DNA TGTGCCAGCAGTCGGCGGGGGGGCGGCACTGAAGCTTTCTTT.

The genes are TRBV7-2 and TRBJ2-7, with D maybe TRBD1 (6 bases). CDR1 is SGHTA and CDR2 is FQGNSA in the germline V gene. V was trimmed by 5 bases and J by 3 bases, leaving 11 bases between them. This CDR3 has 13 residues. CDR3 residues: CASSLIQGYEQYF. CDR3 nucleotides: TGTGCCAGCAGCCTAATACAGGGCTACGAGCAGTACTTC.

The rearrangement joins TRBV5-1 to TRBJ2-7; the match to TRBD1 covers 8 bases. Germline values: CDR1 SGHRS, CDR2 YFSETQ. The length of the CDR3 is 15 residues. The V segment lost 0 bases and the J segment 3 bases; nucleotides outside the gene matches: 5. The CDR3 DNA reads TGCGCCAGCAGCTTGGGCGGGACAGGTGACTACGAGCAGTACTTC. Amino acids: CASSLGGTGDYEQYF.

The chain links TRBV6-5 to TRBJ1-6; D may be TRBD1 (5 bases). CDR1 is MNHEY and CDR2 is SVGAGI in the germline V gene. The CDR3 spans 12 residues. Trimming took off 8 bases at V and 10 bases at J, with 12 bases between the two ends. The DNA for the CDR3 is TGTGCCAGCGCCTCAGGGTCCTCACCCCTCCACTTT. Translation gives CASASGSSPLHF.

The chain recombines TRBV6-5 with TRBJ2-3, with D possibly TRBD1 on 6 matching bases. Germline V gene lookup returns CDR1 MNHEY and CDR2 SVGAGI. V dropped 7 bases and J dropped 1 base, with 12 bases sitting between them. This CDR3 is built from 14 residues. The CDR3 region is CASTPDRRTDTQYF. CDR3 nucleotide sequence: TGTGCCAGCACCCCGGACAGACGCACAGATACGCAGTATTTT.

CDR3 nucleotide sequence: TGTGCCAGCAGCCCTACTAGAGGGACTAGCGGGGCCTCCTACGAGCAGTACTTC. This codes for CASSPTRGTSGASYEQYF. The chain is built from TRBV5-4 and TRBJ2-7; TRBD2 agrees at 13 bases. This CDR3 has 18 residues. With 4 bases clipped from V and 0 bases from J, the junction kept 10 bases outside the gene matches. Germline V lookup: CDR1 SGHNT, CDR2 YYREEE (reference sequence).

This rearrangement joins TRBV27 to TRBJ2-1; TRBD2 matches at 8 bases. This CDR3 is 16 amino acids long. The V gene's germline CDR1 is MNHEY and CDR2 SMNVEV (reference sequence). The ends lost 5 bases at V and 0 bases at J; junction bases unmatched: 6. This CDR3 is CASSRSSGGSYNEQFF. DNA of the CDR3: TGTGCCAGCAGTAGATCCAGCGGGGGCTCCTACAATGAGCAGTTCTTC.

For the CDR3, the DNA is TGTGCCAGCAGCCCCCAAAGCCTCTACGAGCAGTACTTC. Protein sequence: CASSPQSLYEQYF. The rearrangement uses TRBV7-8 and TRBJ2-7; D is undetermined. The V and J ends lost 5 bases and 3 bases respectively, with 11 bases between them. The germline CDR1 and CDR2 sequences are SGHVS and FQNEAQ. The CDR3 is 13 residues long.